One T cell receptor beta chain is described in this entry. Its specificity is not known. This sample stems from a study of blood T cells in healthy people across ages. Study findings and constraints: Per million T cells, TCR beta diversity dropped roughly linearly as age increased.

The CDR3 spans 16 residues. The germline V gene has CDR1 SGHTA and CDR2 FQGTGA. The authors ran a second PCR of 7 to 11 cycles using a sample-barcoded 5' primer and a J-beta primer mix. MiXCR, applied by TCRdb to the 5' RACE reads, yields one record per CDR3 protein. The table records more than 1 million distinct CDR3 sequences, 35% to 55% of them present only once. The V and J genes are TRBV7-3 and TRBJ2-5, with TRBD1 identical over 8 bases. The J call may be wrong; the DNA end is better matched by TRBJ2-1. The sequencing sample was made of blood. The sequence was collected from a woman in her sixties in good health. The CDR3 DNA reads as TGTGCCAGCAGCTTCTCGGGGACAGGCGGCGGAGAGACCCAGTTCTTC. Residues: CASSFSGTGGGETQFF.